Below, 10 T cell receptor beta chains from the same sample are listed, as sequenced in a study of shared clonotypes between healthy human individuals. Libraries were prepared by immunoSEQ multiplex PCR; TCRdb keeps only in-frame clonotypes and omits some of them. The sample shows roughly 500,000 clones, about 96% of them seen only once. The sample comprised naive CD4+ T cells sorted from blood. Regarding subset: CD45RA+ positively selected. These TCRs come from a woman in her thirties in good health.

The chain links TRBV27 to TRBJ2-1, with TRBD1 identical over 9 bases. CDR1 is MNHEY and CDR2 is SMNVEV in the germline V gene (reference sequence). The CDR3 sequence is 15 residues long. The V segment lost 3 bases and the J segment 9 bases; nucleotides outside the gene matches: 9. CDR3 protein: CASSFPGQGIGEQFF. The CDR3 coding sequence is TGTGCCAGCAGTTTTCCGGGACAGGGAATAGGTGAGCAGTTCTTC.

This chain joins TRBV9 and TRBJ1-5, with TRBD1 matching over 7 bases. There are 15 residues in the CDR3. Per the germline V gene, CDR1 is SGDLS and CDR2 is YYNGEE. The ends lost 0 bases at V and 1 base at J; junction bases unmatched: 1. The CDR3 here is CASSVEQGSNQPQHF. The CDR3 nucleotides read TGTGCCAGCAGCGTAGAACAGGGGAGCAATCAGCCCCAGCATTTT.

This rearrangement joins TRBV28 to TRBJ1-2, with a tentative D call TRBD1 (5 bases). V was clipped by 2 bases and J by 8 bases, with 12 bases between them. From germline, CDR1 is MDHEN and CDR2 SYDVKM. This CDR3 spans 13 amino acids. The CDR3 region has the DNA TGTGCCAGCAGTTTAGGGGCCTCCGGGGGCTACACCTTC. Protein product: CASSLGASGGYTF.

A few counts support this clone. This chain connects TRBV18 to TRBJ1-5, with unresolved D. CDR3 length: 13 amino acids. V lost 6 bases, J lost 8 bases, and 14 bases lay in between. The germline V gene has CDR1 KGHSH and CDR2 LQKENI. Here the CDR3 reads CASSDGGPEPQHF. In DNA form, the CDR3 reads TGTGCCAGCTCGGACGGAGGCCCAGAGCCCCAGCATTTT. Full variable domain (outside the CDR3, taken from reference TRBV18 and TRBJ1-5): NAGVMQNPRHLVRRRGQEARLRCSPMKGHSHVYWYRQLPEEGLKFMVYLQKENIIDESGMPKERFSAEFPKEGPSILRIQQVVRGDSAAYFCASSDGGPEPQHFGDGTRLSIL.

The rearrangement links TRBV5-1 to TRBJ2-3; a weak D match, TRBD2 (5 bases). The V gene's germline CDR1 is SGHRS and CDR2 YFSETQ. V was trimmed by 4 bases and J by 4 bases, leaving 16 bases between them. This CDR3 is built from 15 residues. DNA of the CDR3: TGCGCCAGCAGCAGGGAGCGACAACAGTCAGATACGCAGTATTTT. This encodes CASSRERQQSDTQYF.

The chain employs TRBV7-2 and TRBJ2-5; weak D call: TRBD2 (6 bases). Matching the DNA end better, TRBJ2-7 makes the J call doubtful. CDR1 SGHTA and CDR2 FQGNSA come from the germline V gene. The CDR3 extends over 17 amino acids. CDR3 DNA sequence: TGTGCCAGCAGCTCCCCCCGGAGGGTCACGGGGCTCTACGAGCAGTACTTC. This encodes CASSSPRRVTGLYEQYF.

This chain connects TRBV7-9 to TRBJ1-1, with 7 nucleotides matching TRBD1. The ends lost 6 bases at V and 0 bases at J; junction bases unmatched: 1. Looked up from germline, CDR1 is SEHNR and CDR2 is FQNEAQ (reference sequence). The CDR3 is made up of 13 amino acids. The CDR3 DNA reads as TGTGCCAGCAGAGGGGGCATGAACACTGAAGCTTTCTTT. Translation: CASRGGMNTEAFF.

V is TRBV2 and J is TRBJ2-3; the match to TRBD2 covers 9 bases. The V and J ends lost 8 bases and 1 base, in that order; junction bases with no gene match: 1. The CDR3 is 13 residues long. Germline CDR1 is SNHLY and CDR2 is FYNNEI. The chain's CDR3 is CASQREGTDTQYF. CDR3 nucleotides: TGTGCCAGCCAGCGGGAGGGCACAGATACGCAGTATTTT. Together with reference TRBV2 and TRBJ2-3, the CDR3 gives the full variable domain: EPEVTQTPSHQVTQMGQEVILRCVPISNHLYFYWYRQILGQKVEFLVSFYNNEISEKSEIFDDQFSVERPDGSNFTLKIRSTKLEDSAMYFCASQREGTDTQYFGPGTRLTVL.

This sequence joins TRBV15 and TRBJ2-3; 7 nucleotides align to TRBD2. The V and J ends lost 3 bases and 0 bases, in that order; junction bases with no gene match: 9. CDR1 and CDR2 (germline): LNHNV, YYDKDF (reference sequence). The CDR3 loop spans 17 amino acids. The CDR3 spells CATSSRLASDSTDTQYF. DNA for the CDR3: TGTGCCACCAGCAGTAGACTAGCCTCCGATAGCACAGATACGCAGTATTTT.

The chain links TRBV18 to TRBJ1-2, with D possibly TRBD1 on 6 matching bases. The germline gives CDR1 KGHSH, CDR2 LQKENI. The CDR3 consists of 15 residues. V shed 0 bases and J shed 3 bases, with 11 bases lying between them. CDR3 DNA: TGTGCCAGCTCACCACCCCGACAGGAGGACTATGGCTACACCTTC. Translation: CASSPPRQEDYGYTF. Using reference TRBV18 and TRBJ1-2 for the parts outside the CDR3, the full variable domain is NAGVMQNPRHLVRRRGQEARLRCSPMKGHSHVYWYRQLPEEGLKFMVYLQKENIIDESGMPKERFSAEFPKEGPSILRIQQVVRGDSAAYFCASSPPRQEDYGYTFGSGTRLTVV.